One sample yielded the 5 T cell receptor beta chains listed below, sequenced in a study of molecular identifiers for immune sequencing clone quantification. One entry per CDR3 protein results from TCRdb running MiXCR on the PCR reads. The sample includes hundreds of thousands of distinct CDR3 sequences, 24% seen only once; the top ten take 0.74%. Sequencing was performed on naive CD8+ T cells from blood, with Jurkat cell RNA spiked in. Subset described: FACS-sorted CD8+CD4-CCR7+CD45RA+ naive T cells. These receptors originate from a human donor in good health. Some libraries in this study had Jurkat cell RNA spiked in.

In this sample, this clonotype turned up once. Possible read error: a much larger clone is one base away. The V gene is TRBV7-9, the J gene TRBJ2-7; 7 bases are shared with TRBD1. The CDR3 contains 14 residues. Germline CDR1 reads SEHNR; CDR2 reads FQNEAQ (reference sequence). With V trimmed by 5 bases and J by 5 bases, 9 bases remained unmatched. The CDR3 here is CASSDRDRDDEQYF. The CDR3 region has the DNA TGTGCCAGCAGCGACCGGGACAGAGACGACGAGCAGTACTTC.

This clonotype has a count of ten or more. The rearrangement links TRBV7-9 to TRBJ2-2, with D maybe TRBD2 (5 bases). The germline V gene has CDR1 SEHNR and CDR2 FQNEAQ (reference sequence). The CDR3 extends over 16 amino acids. V was trimmed by 5 bases and J by 1 base, leaving 14 bases between them. The CDR3 coding sequence is TGTGCCAGCAGCCAAAACCCTAGCTGGAACACCGGGGAGCTGTTTTTT. Its translation: CASSQNPSWNTGELFF.

As for this clonotype: At one of its ends the junction is not consistent with the germline gene, which may arise from a read error. This rearrangement joins TRBV4-3 to TRBJ1-3; tentative D call: TRBD1 (6 bases). Germline loops: CDR1 LGHNA, CDR2 YSLEER. The CDR3 loop spans 16 amino acids. CDR3 nucleotide sequence: TGCGCCAGCAGCCAAGATCGGGGGGCCTCTGGAAACACCATATGTTTT. Protein product: CASSQDRGASGNTICF.

This clonotype was recorded a few times. Just one base apart from a much larger clone, this may be a read error. J is TRBJ1-5 and V is TRBV12-3 or TRBV12-4; TRBD1 is a possible D gene (6 bases). V was trimmed by 3 bases and J by 6 bases, leaving 12 bases between them. This CDR3 is 14 amino acids long. The CDR3 DNA sequence: TGTGCCAGCAGTTTCACGGGGGCGACTCAGCCCCAGCATTTT. It encodes CASSFTGATQPQHF.

This clonotype was seen once. This chain joins TRBV7-9 and TRBJ1-5, with TRBD1 identical over 8 bases. The J call may be incorrect, as the DNA end agrees better with TRBJ2-3. In germline, CDR1 is SEHNR, CDR2 FQNEAQ (reference sequence). The CDR3 loop spans 14 amino acids. CDR3 loop: CASYGQGENQPQYF. Written as DNA, the CDR3 is TGTGCCAGTTACGGACAGGGTGAAAATCAGCCCCAGTATTTT.